Following are 5 T cell receptor beta chains from one sample sequenced in a study of cytotoxic CD8 clonotypes in ibrutinib-treated CLL. TCRdb's copy holds only in-frame clones and misses some; the assay was immunoSEQ multiplex PCR. Of almost 85,000 clones detected, about 86% appear once; the ten largest clones hold less than 6.5%. This specimen consisted of PBMCs, obtained before ibrutinib treatment. All receptors come from a human donor with chronic lymphocytic leukemia.

The chain couples TRBV25-1 to TRBJ2-1; D possibly uses TRBD1 or TRBD2 (5 bases each). Germline CDR1 reads MGHDK; CDR2 reads SYGVNS. Trimming pared 3 bases from V and 9 bases from J, leaving 15 bases between. This CDR3 is built from 14 residues. The CDR3 loop is CASSEQPGPSEQFF. The CDR3 nucleotides are TGTGCCAGCAGTGAGCAACCGGGACCCAGTGAGCAGTTCTTC.

This chain joins TRBV10-1 and TRBJ2-1, with 7 nucleotides matching TRBD2. This CDR3 is 11 amino acids long. CDR1 and CDR2 from the germline V gene are WNHNN and SYGVQD (reference sequence). CDR3 in amino acids: CPAGVGSEQFF. The CDR3 coding sequence is TGCCCGGCGGGAGTTGGGAGTGAGCAGTTCTTC.

This clone was seen once. The chain is built from TRBV28 and TRBJ2-7; 9 bases map to TRBD1. This CDR3 region has 16 residues. Germline V gives CDR1 MDHEN, CDR2 SYDVKM. V lost 7 bases, J lost 7 bases, and 17 bases stayed unmatched. CDR3 DNA: TGTGCCAGCAACTCGAGGGACAGGGACTGGTCTTGGGAGCAGTACTTC. Its translation is CASNSRDRDWSWEQYF. Drawing the rest from reference TRBV28 and TRBJ2-7, the complete variable domain is DVKVTQSSRYLVKRTGEKVFLECVQDMDHENMFWYRQDPGLGLRLIYFSYDVKMKEKGDIPEGYSVSREKKERFSLILESASTNQTSMYLCASNSRDRDWSWEQYFGPGTRLTVT.

CDR3 protein: CASSPTDSGTDTQYF. DNA for the CDR3: TGTGCCAGCTCACCAACTGACAGCGGCACAGATACGCAGTATTTT. This sequence joins TRBV18 and TRBJ2-3; D is perhaps TRBD1 (5 bases). Deletions cut 2 bases from V and 1 base from J, with 10 bases between. The CDR3 runs to 15 residues. Germline V gene data show CDR1 as KGHSH and CDR2 as LQKENI. The full variable domain, rest sourced from reference TRBV18 and TRBJ2-3, is NAGVMQNPRHLVRRRGQEARLRCSPMKGHSHVYWYRQLPEEGLKFMVYLQKENIIDESGMPKERFSAEFPKEGPSILRIQQVVRGDSAAYFCASSPTDSGTDTQYFGPGTRLTVL.

This clone was observed once. The chain couples TRBV29-1 to TRBJ2-7; D gene uncertain. CDR1 is SQVTM and CDR2 is ANQGSEA in the germline V gene. The V gene lost 2 bases and the J gene lost 1 base, with 9 bases spanning the gap. The CDR3 runs to 13 residues. The CDR3 coding sequence is TGCAGCGTTGAAAGGACGGGTTCCTACGAGCAGTACTTC. Translated: CSVERTGSYEQYF.